This T cell receptor (beta chain) was sequenced in a study of blood T cells in healthy people across ages. Study-level results: A strong correlation was found between TCR beta diversity and the percentage of naive T cells.

This clonotype was seen more than once but under ten times. Its cognate antigen is unknown. Next came a second PCR, run for about 7 to 12 cycles, which used a sample-barcoded 5' primer along with a J-beta primer mix. A single record per CDR3 protein comes from TCRdb applying MiXCR to the 5' RACE reads. The sample lists some 1.5 million distinct CDR3 sequences, 28% seen once, with around 7.7% in the top ten. Germline-derived CDR1 and CDR2 are MDHEN and SYDVKM. This CDR3 contains 14 residues. Deletions cut 5 bases from V and 0 bases from J, with 11 bases between. This receptor was obtained from a woman younger than 45 in good health. Material for sequencing was blood. The chain links TRBV28 to TRBJ2-7, with no clear D. The CDR3 coding sequence is TGTGCCAGCAGTAACTGGCCCCTCTCCTACGAGCAGTACTTC. Encoded protein: CASSNWPLSYEQYF. The full variable domain, in which reference TRBV28 and TRBJ2-7 provide the parts outside the CDR3, is DVKVTQSSRYLVKRTGEKVFLECVQDMDHENMFWYRQDPGLGLRLIYFSYDVKMKEKGDIPEGYSVSREKKERFSLILESASTNQTSMYLCASSNWPLSYEQYFGPGTRLTVT.